This TCR beta chain came from a study of molecular identifiers for immune sequencing clone quantification. Study details: Four of five splits of RNA from approximately 22,000 or 94,000 naive CD8 cells were sequenced in replicates.

As concerns this clonotype: Its antigen is currently unknown.

Previously described methods and listed TCR primers produced bulk TCR libraries. MiXCR, run by TCRdb on the PCR reads, gives a single entry per CDR3 protein. The profile shows 550,000 to 750,000 distinct CDR3 sequences, just under 20% of them singletons. The study's findings and limits: Under 1% of molecules in naive cells, but over 97% of effector molecules, belonged to clones above 20 RNA copies.

In germline, CDR1 is KGHSH, CDR2 LQKENI. Between the trimmed V and J ends, which lost 2 bases and 11 bases, there was a span of 30 bases. The length of the CDR3 is 19 residues. Source material: naive CD8+ T cells from blood, with Jurkat cell RNA spiked in. Subset noted: FACS-sorted CD8+CD4-CCR7+CD45RA+ naive T cells. This TCR derives from a human donor in good health. Some libraries in this study had Jurkat cell RNA spiked in. The gene calls are TRBV18 and TRBJ1-4; no firm D call. CDR3 nucleotides: TGTGCCAGCTCACCATCAGGTACTGTCGTGCCTGCAACTAGTGAGAAACTGTTTTTT. As protein: CASSPSGTVVPATSEKLFF. Combining the CDR3 with reference TRBV18 and TRBJ1-4 gives the whole variable domain NAGVMQNPRHLVRRRGQEARLRCSPMKGHSHVYWYRQLPEEGLKFMVYLQKENIIDESGMPKERFSAEFPKEGPSILRIQQVVRGDSAAYFCASSPSGTVVPATSEKLFFGSGTQLSVL.